This T cell receptor (beta chain) was documented in a study of a mutant IDH1 vaccine in newly diagnosed glioma. Study overall: Treated patients, 62.5% male and roughly 40% female, averaged about 40 years of age. Patients had received radiotherapy, temozolomide, or both previously, most receiving both.

Time point meaning: baseline, week 1 (first vaccination visit). The treatment is: pre-vaccination baseline after standard-of-care therapy. The astrocytomas were IDH1-mutant, ATRX-negative, and WHO grade 3 or 4. This clone occurred once. The CDR3 consists of 14 residues. With 5 bases clipped from V and 4 bases from J, the junction kept 3 bases outside the gene matches. Germline-derived CDR1 and CDR2 are SEHNR and FQNEAQ (reference sequence). Sequenced by immunoSEQ multiplex PCR; TCRdb stores in-frame clones only, minus some. This table holds fewer than 40,000 clones, more than 65% found once. The chain joins TRBV7-9 to TRBJ1-5; 9 bases map to TRBD1. Material: PBMCs, obtained from a glioma patient treated with radiotherapy, temozolomide or both. This clonotype was sampled from a man under 40 with glioma. The CDR3: CASSIGQGNQPQHF. In DNA form, the CDR3 reads TGTGCCAGCAGCATAGGACAGGGGAATCAGCCCCAGCATTTT.